Each of the 12 T cell receptor beta chains below was sequenced from the same sample in a study of beta chain features in type 1 diabetes. Sequencing targeted expressed TCRB transcripts, as all isolated RNA had been reverse transcribed. Sequencing was performed with immunoSEQ multiplex PCR; in TCRdb, only in-frame clones are kept and a portion is missing. The sample has under 950,000 clones, about 17% seen once; the top ten hold 0.023%. Sequences were obtained from naive CD4+ T cells from blood. These receptors were obtained from a young woman in good health.

The chain links TRBV7-9 to TRBJ1-1; D gene uncertain. With 6 bases removed from V and 0 bases from J, the gap between germline ends came to 14 bases. The germline V gene encodes CDR1 SEHNR and CDR2 FQNEAQ (reference sequence). CDR3 length: 15 residues. The CDR3 nucleotides read TGTGCCAGCAGACTACAGACCCAGCTGAACACTGAAGCTTTCTTT. This codes for CASRLQTQLNTEAFF.

This clone was observed a few times. The chain combines TRBV9 with TRBJ2-3, with unresolved D. V lost 0 bases and J 0 bases, leaving 11 bases between the germline ends. The CDR3 totals 16 residues. The germline V gene encodes CDR1 SGDLS and CDR2 YYNGEE. The CDR3 region has the DNA TGTGCCAGCAGCGTAGGTGCTCTCTCTAGCACAGATACGCAGTATTTT. Protein: CASSVGALSSTDTQYF.

This clone turned up a few times. CDR3 sequence reads: CASSTGRQAGQYF. CDR3 coding DNA: TGTGCCAGCAGCACCGGTCGGCAAGCGGGGCAGTACTTC. The rearrangement uses TRBV7-2 and TRBJ2-7; D might be TRBD2 (6 bases). The CDR3 extends over 13 amino acids. CDR1 SGHTA and CDR2 FQGNSA come from the germline V gene. Trimming took 5 bases from V and 9 from J, leaving 17 bases between them.

This clone was seen a few times. The chain joins TRBV5-1 to TRBJ2-7, with a possible D match to TRBD2 (6 bases). CDR3 length: 14 residues. Germline CDR1 reads SGHRS; CDR2 reads YFSETQ. V lost 4 bases, J lost 3 bases, and 14 bases lay in between. DNA of the CDR3: TGCGCCAGCAGCCCCGGGACTTACAACTACGAGCAGTACTTC. Amino acids: CASSPGTYNYEQYF.

The CDR3 reads CASTNQPPGQGFVYGYTF. The CDR3 coding sequence is TGCGCCAGCACTAACCAACCCCCGGGACAGGGATTTGTCTATGGCTACACCTTC. J is TRBJ1-2 and V is TRBV23-1; 9 nucleotides agree with TRBD1. TRBV23-1 is identified as an open reading frame with a role that is uncertain. There are 18 residues in the CDR3. V shed 7 bases and J 4 bases; nucleotides not matched to a gene: 19.

This clone was counted only a few times. The chain couples TRBV7-2 to TRBJ1-2; D unresolved. Germline CDR1 reads SGHTA; CDR2 reads FQGNSA. CDR3 length equals 14 residues. The V end lost 1 base, the J end lost 6 bases, and 12 bases lay between the germline ends. The CDR3 bases are TGTGCCAGCAGCTTAGGGGCTGGGGTTCATGGCTACACCTTC. Its translation is CASSLGAGVHGYTF.

This clone has a handful of counts. The chain is built from TRBV2 and TRBJ2-1, with 7 nucleotides matching TRBD1. V was pared by 7 bases and J by 4 bases, with 7 bases of the junction left unmatched. The CDR3 covers 14 residues. CDR1 and CDR2 (germline): SNHLY, FYNNEI. The chain's CDR3 is CASKDRAQYNEQFF. CDR3 sequence (DNA): TGTGCCAGCAAAGACAGGGCCCAATACAATGAGCAGTTCTTC.

This rearrangement joins TRBV6-6 to TRBJ2-7; no clear D. V was cut by 6 bases and J by 2 bases, with 8 bases left in between. The germline V gene encodes CDR1 MNHNY and CDR2 SVGAGI (reference sequence). The CDR3 has 12 amino acids. The CDR3 reads CASSPPAYEQYF. The DNA for the CDR3 is TGTGCCAGCAGCCCACCAGCCTACGAGCAGTACTTC.

This clone was picked up a small number of times. This chain connects TRBV25-1 to TRBJ2-7; 15 nucleotides agree with TRBD2. This CDR3 spans 14 amino acids. The V and J ends lost 8 bases and 3 bases, in that order; junction bases with no gene match: 2. Germline V lookup: CDR1 MGHDK, CDR2 SYGVNS. This CDR3 reads CASRTSGRGYEQYF. The CDR3 DNA sequence: TGTGCCAGCCGGACTAGCGGGAGGGGCTACGAGCAGTACTTC.

This clone was detected only a few times. The chain recombines TRBV6-5 with TRBJ2-3; TRBD1 is a possible D gene (7 bases). CDR1 MNHEY and CDR2 SVGAGI come from the germline V gene. V lost 7 bases to trimming and J lost 2 bases, with 16 bases between them. The CDR3 spans 15 residues. CDR3 region: CASTTGAGHTDTQYF. Here the CDR3 DNA reads TGTGCCAGCACCACAGGGGCGGGACACACAGATACGCAGTATTTT.

The sample holds a few counts of this clone. This chain connects TRBV15 to TRBJ2-1, with D possibly being TRBD2 (6 bases). The CDR3 has 20 amino acids. Trimming stripped 0 bases from V and 2 bases from J, with 23 bases between. Germline V lookup: CDR1 LNHNV, CDR2 YYDKDF (reference sequence). The CDR3 reads CATSRDEWRRTTLAYNEQFF. As DNA, the CDR3 is TGTGCCACCAGCAGAGATGAATGGCGTCGGACTACTCTCGCCTACAATGAGCAGTTCTTC. Full variable domain (outside the CDR3, taken from reference TRBV15 and TRBJ2-1): DAMVIQNPRYQVTQFGKPVTLSCSQTLNHNVMYWYQQKSSQAPKLLFHYYDKDFNNEADTPDNFQSRRPNTSFCFLDIRSPGLGDTAMYLCATSRDEWRRTTLAYNEQFFGPGTRLTVL.

The chain has TRBV28 and TRBJ1-1; TRBD1 aligns across 9 bases. This CDR3 is 17 amino acids long. CDR1 and CDR2 from the germline V gene are MDHEN and SYDVKM. J gave up 0 bases and V 8 bases, and 13 bases lay outside the gene matches. Here the CDR3 reads CASPPVTGGWVNTEAFF. The CDR3 DNA reads as TGTGCCAGCCCGCCCGTAACAGGGGGCTGGGTGAACACTGAAGCTTTCTTT.